The TCR beta chain described here comes from a study of blood T cell repertoires in COVID-19 (dated by TCRdb to 2018 to 2020). About the investigation overall: Collaborator samples came from the United States, Italy and Spain and covered acute and convalescent phases of COVID-19. The material from the prospective study consisted of cDNA or gDNA derived from T cells, B-cell-depleted T cells, or PBMCs. Deeply sampled blood TCRbeta repertoires from subjects exposed to, actively infected with, or recovered from COVID-19 were included in the dataset. The repertoires were made available in a free public database intended to serve as a resource for research on the immune response to SARS-CoV-2. The samples were drawn from two sources: the first 160 participants of the ongoing ImmuneRACE study, and over 950 subjects contributed by 6 global collaborators. The sample metadata nearly always contained a de-identified subject ID, COVID-19 status, age in years and sex. Where HLA class I and class II types were available, the types were taken from metadata supplied by the sample provider, not from assay-based typing.

About this clone: Its antigen remains undetermined. The sample holds no much larger clone one base away, and base qualities are not on file.

TCRbeta CDR3 regions were amplified from genomic DNA by means of the immunoSEQ Assay, a bias-controlled multiplex PCR. Processing in the source paper ran as follows. Nucleated cell counts per sample were estimated from amplification of reference gene primers within the assay. To quantify the absolute abundance of each unique TCRbeta CDR3 rearrangement, sequence reads were collapsed and filtered. Productive Simpson clonality was computed per sample as the square root of Simpson's diversity index over productive rearrangements. Not all clones reach the TCRdb copy of this immuneACCESS table, which keeps in-frame sequences only. Checked studies attribute under half of the gap to unresolved V genes and leave the rest unexplained. The DNA was the basis for D and trimming; V, J and clone size are from that table. The sample includes about 140,000 clones, with over 60% observed a single time. Roughly 8.9% of the sample comes from the top ten.

Each collaborating institution followed its own protocols to collect whole blood in K2EDTA tubes. Collaborator samples were shipped for TCRbeta analysis as frozen whole blood, isolated PBMCs, or DNA extracted from either sample type. On the study overall, not on this receptor specifically: The quantity of clinical and demographic metadata differed by source and by participant and was supplied without curation.

CDR1 and CDR2 are read off the germline V gene as SGHTA and FQGNSA. The junction shows trimming of 6 bases on V and 1 base on J, and the gene matches do not reach 8 bases of it. Measured from the cysteine to the phenylalanine, the CDR3 is 15 residues long. This entry keeps only the CDR3 DNA: 45 bases, framed from base 1. Specimen: peripheral blood. The TCR was taken from a woman aged 45 to 65 with active or convalescent COVID-19. The sequence joins TRBV7-2 to TRBJ1-1; TRBD1 lines up with 7 middle nucleotides. The DNA reads TGTGCCAGCAGGGGGAGGACAGGACCGAACACTGAAGCTTTCTTT. It encodes CASRGRTGPNTEAFF. Outside the CDR3, residues come from the reference TRBV7-2 and TRBJ1-1 proteins, so the full variable domain is: GAGVSQSPSNKVTEKGKDVELRCDPISGHTALYWYRQSLGQGLEFLIYFQGNSAPDKSGLPSDRFSAERTGGSVSTLTIQRTQQEDSAVYLCASRGRTGPNTEAFFGQGTRLTVV.